The clone carrying this TCR beta chain was picked up one time. Its antigen is undetermined. The sort gate was single viable CD3+CD4+CD8-CD45RO+ cells for memory CD4+ T cells. Total CD4+ T cells were enriched by CD4 positive selection. In the source study's methods: Out-of-frame sequences were removed, leaving a few million distinct TCRbeta sequences. This table comes from immunoSEQ multiplex PCR, and its TCRdb copy is limited to in-frame clones, with some not included. For V, J and clone size, that table is used; D and trimming come from the DNA. This repertoire shows some 87,000 clones, around 80% found once; its top ten account for 3.6%. The entry originates in a study of memory CD4+ T cells and cytomegalovirus serostatus. The wider study: Of the healthy Belgian adults, fewer than 10 were CMV seropositive and 20 to 30 seronegative. Whole-study findings and limits: Each of 60 to 80 CMV-associated TCRbeta sequences occurred in one to five individuals.

The CDR3 has 15 residues. V was cut by 5 bases and J by 4 bases, with 17 bases left in between. Germline loops: CDR1 LNHDA, CDR2 SQIVND (reference sequence). This TCR was recovered from an adult in good health and CMV-seropositive. The chain links TRBV19 to TRBJ2-5; weak D call: TRBD1 (6 bases). Material: memory CD4+ T cells from blood. The CDR3 reads CASSVRQALGETQYF. The CDR3 DNA follows: TGTGCCAGTAGTGTCAGACAGGCCCTGGGAGAGACCCAGTACTTC.